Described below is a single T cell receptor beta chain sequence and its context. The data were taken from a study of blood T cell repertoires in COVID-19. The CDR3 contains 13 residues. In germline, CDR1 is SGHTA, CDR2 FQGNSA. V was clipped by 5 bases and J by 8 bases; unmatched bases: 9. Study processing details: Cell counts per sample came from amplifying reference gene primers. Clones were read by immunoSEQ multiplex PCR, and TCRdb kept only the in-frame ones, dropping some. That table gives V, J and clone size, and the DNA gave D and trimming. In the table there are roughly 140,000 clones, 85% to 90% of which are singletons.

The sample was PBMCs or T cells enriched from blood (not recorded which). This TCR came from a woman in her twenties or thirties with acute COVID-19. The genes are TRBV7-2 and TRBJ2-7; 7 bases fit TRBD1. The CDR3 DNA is TGTGCCAGCAGCCCCATCAGGGACAGCAAGCAGTACTTC. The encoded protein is CASSPIRDSKQYF.